The source of this TCR beta chain is a study of control samples from healthy donors and cancer patients. TCRdb's table, derived via immunoSEQ multiplex PCR, lists solely in-frame clones and lacks some. This sample has 150,000 to 200,000 clones, with roughly 94% found just once. The germline V gene encodes CDR1 LNHDA and CDR2 SQIVND (reference sequence). The CDR3 consists of 14 residues. J lost 7 bases, V lost 9 bases, and 10 bases had no gene match. V and J are TRBV19 and TRBJ1-4; 8 bases agree with TRBD1. The sample consisted of blood. The receptor's source is a woman younger than 30 in good health. CDR3 loop: CASGDRGEGEKLFF. CDR3 bases: TGTGCCAGCGGAGACAGGGGAGAGGGTGAAAAACTGTTTTTT.